This TCR beta chain is from a study of blood T cell repertoires in COVID-19. This CDR3 comprises 14 residues. Looked up from germline, CDR1 is SGHDT and CDR2 is YYEEEE. V lost 3 bases, J lost 4 bases, and 6 bases stayed unmatched. The table came from immunoSEQ multiplex PCR; TCRdb's copy has only in-frame clones and leaves some out. The sample includes roughly 440,000 clones, 70% to 90% seen only once; the top ten take over 9.5%. Seattle enrolled patients during active infection and tracked them longitudinally. The sequenced sample was peripheral blood. V is TRBV5-6 and J is TRBJ1-2, with TRBD1 identical over 7 bases. This receptor was identified in a woman in her fifties or sixties with COVID-19, enrolled during active disease. The CDR3 DNA reads TGTGCCAGCAGCTCCCCGACAGGGAGCTATGGCTACACCTTC. Protein: CASSSPTGSYGYTF.